One and the same sample provided the 19 T cell receptor beta chains below, sequenced in a study of blood T cells in healthy people across ages. A sample-barcoded 5' primer and a J-beta primer mix were used in a second PCR of about 7 to 12 cycles. One entry per CDR3 protein results from TCRdb running MiXCR on the 5' RACE reads. The profile covers 700,000 or so distinct CDR3 sequences, with 22% appearing a single time and roughly a fifth taken by the ten largest. The specimen was blood. These receptor sequences come from a man between 65 and 85 years old in good health.

This clonotype was seen a handful of times. This chain links TRBV11-3 with TRBJ1-3, with 8 positions matching TRBD1. Germline CDR1 and CDR2: SGHNT and YENEEA. The CDR3 loop spans 15 amino acids. Losses at the gene ends were 5 bases for V and 2 bases for J; bases not matched to a gene: 5. The DNA for the CDR3 is TGTGCCAGCAGCAGGACAGGGTCCGCTGGAAACACCATATATTTT. Amino acids: CASSRTGSAGNTIYF. The whole variable domain, filled in from reference TRBV11-3 and TRBJ1-3, reads EAGVVQSPRYKIIEKKQPVAFWCNPISGHNTLYWYLQNLGQGPELLIRYENEEAVDDSQLPKDRFSAERLKGVDSTLKIQPAELGDSAVYLCASSRTGSAGNTIYFGEGSWLTVV.

CDR3 sequence reads: CASSLEWAGGGYTF. The DNA of the CDR3 is TGCGCCAGCAGCTTGGAGTGGGCAGGCGGGGGCTACACCTTC. V gene TRBV5-1 combines with J gene TRBJ1-2; D remains unclear. CDR3 length: 14 residues. Trimming shortened V by 0 bases and J by 8 bases, and 14 bases separated the two germline ends. Germline values: CDR1 SGHRS, CDR2 YFSETQ.

This clonotype was detected only a few times. This chain joins TRBV4-2 and TRBJ2-1; 13 bases are a match to TRBD2. Trimming removed 2 bases from V and 7 bases from J; junction bases left unmatched: 11. Germline CDR1 reads LGHNA; CDR2 reads YNFKEQ. The CDR3 contains 18 residues. The CDR3 nucleotides are TGTGCCAGCAGCCAAAAATCCCAGACTAGCGGGGGGTCAAATGAGCAGTTCTTC. Translation: CASSQKSQTSGGSNEQFF.

J is TRBJ2-3 and V is TRBV2; TRBD2 aligns across 8 bases. V shed 8 bases and J 0 bases; nucleotides not matched to a gene: 10. Germline lookup yields CDR1 SNHLY and CDR2 FYNNEI. CDR3 length: 16 residues. This CDR3 is CASGFRAGASTDTQYF. For the CDR3, the DNA is TGTGCCAGCGGCTTTAGAGCGGGGGCCAGCACAGATACGCAGTATTTT.

This clonotype occurred a few times. The gene calls are TRBV12-3 or TRBV12-4 and TRBJ2-3; D may be TRBD1 or TRBD2 (5 bases each). This CDR3 comprises 14 residues. V gave up 6 bases and J gave up 6 bases, with 16 bases separating them. The CDR3 sequence: CASSRDLPWDTQYF. The CDR3 DNA follows: TGTGCCAGCAGCCGGGACCTTCCGTGGGATACGCAGTATTTT.

This chain links TRBV25-1 with TRBJ2-5; maybe TRBD2 (6 bases). Germline CDR1 MGHDK, CDR2 SYGVNS. Trimming took off 6 bases at V and 4 bases at J, with 15 bases between the two ends. This CDR3 has 14 residues. The CDR3 DNA sequence: TGTGCCAGCAGCTCCATTGGGGGAGGAGAGACCCAGTACTTC. This translates into CASSSIGGGETQYF.

This clonotype was counted only a few times. V gene TRBV27 combines with J gene TRBJ2-5; TRBD2 matches 7 bases. The CDR3 is 12 amino acids. Germline loops: CDR1 MNHEY, CDR2 SMNVEV (reference sequence). Germline trimming cut 5 bases from V and 7 bases from J; bases unmatched to any gene: 4. The CDR3 protein is CASSPSGGTQYF. CDR3 nucleotides: TGTGCCAGCAGTCCCTCGGGAGGGACCCAGTACTTC.

The sample holds many counts of this clonotype. This chain joins TRBV5-1 and TRBJ2-3, with 7 bases matching TRBD1. V shed 7 bases, J shed 2 bases, and the junction held 7 bases outside the gene matches. The CDR3 contains 14 residues. Germline V gene sequence: CDR1 SGHRS, CDR2 YFSETQ. CDR3 sequence: CASRQGSATDTQYF. CDR3 nucleotide sequence: TGCGCCAGCCGACAGGGATCTGCCACAGATACGCAGTATTTT.

The chain recombines TRBV12-3 or TRBV12-4 with TRBJ2-4; 7 bases fit TRBD2. The CDR3 runs 14 residues. The J segment lost 16 bases and the V segment lost 5 bases, leaving 17 bases of the junction unmatched. CDR3 nucleotides: TGTGCCAGCAGTCCTAGGGTGCTAGCGGCATCCCGTTACTTC. Its protein product is CASSPRVLAASRYF.

This clonotype showed up just a few times. CDR3 sequence reads: CAISGQGPLNYGYTF. The CDR3 DNA sequence: TGTGCCATCAGTGGACAGGGGCCTCTGAACTATGGCTACACCTTC. The rearrangement uses TRBV10-3 and TRBJ1-2, with 8 positions matching TRBD1. The J segment lost 2 bases and the V segment lost 4 bases, leaving 6 bases of the junction unmatched. In germline, CDR1 is ENHRY, CDR2 SYGVKD. There are 15 residues in the CDR3.

This clonotype turned up a few times. This chain joins TRBV7-8 and TRBJ1-1; D gene uncertain. In germline, CDR1 is SGHVS, CDR2 FQNEAQ. V dropped 5 bases and J dropped 5 bases, with 12 bases sitting between them. The CDR3 runs to 13 residues. CDR3 bases: TGTGCCAGCAGCGCTCGACGGGGAACTGAAGCTTTCTTT. Protein: CASSARRGTEAFF.

The gene calls are TRBV27 and TRBJ2-1, with 7 nucleotides matching TRBD1. Germline CDR1 and CDR2: MNHEY and SMNVEV (reference sequence). The CDR3 runs 15 residues. The J segment lost 3 bases and the V segment lost 3 bases, leaving 5 bases of the junction unmatched. The CDR3 reads CASSFEGQLYNEQFF. CDR3 bases: TGTGCCAGCAGTTTTGAGGGACAGCTCTACAATGAGCAGTTCTTC.

J is TRBJ1-1 and V is TRBV20-1; 8 bases are shared with TRBD1. V shed 6 bases, J shed 5 bases, and the junction held 14 bases outside the gene matches. The CDR3 totals 15 residues. The germline V gene encodes CDR1 DFQATT and CDR2 SNEGSKA (reference sequence). CDR3 sequence reads: CSAPSRQGAFTEAFF. Here the CDR3 DNA reads TGCAGTGCCCCTTCCCGCCAGGGGGCTTTTACTGAAGCTTTCTTT.

This clonotype was recorded at least ten times. CDR3 in DNA: TGTGCCAGCAGTTTTCTTCGGACTGAAGCTTTCTTT. This encodes CASSFLRTEAFF. The chain carries TRBV12-3 or TRBV12-4 and TRBJ1-1; D not certain. The CDR3 loop spans 12 amino acids. The V end lost 3 bases, the J end lost 5 bases, and 7 bases lay between the germline ends.

This clonotype was seen a handful of times. The J gene is TRBJ2-1, the V gene TRBV6-6; 8 nucleotides match TRBD1. Germline CDR1 reads MNHNY; CDR2 reads SVGAGI (reference sequence). J lost 5 bases, V lost 6 bases, and 9 bases had no gene match. The CDR3 loop spans 15 amino acids. The CDR3 sequence is CASSPDREVHNEQFF. The CDR3 region has the DNA TGTGCCAGCAGCCCGGACAGGGAGGTTCACAATGAGCAGTTCTTC.

The V call is TRBV3-1, the J call TRBJ2-1, with D tentatively TRBD2 (6 bases). The CDR3 consists of 16 residues. Trimming took off 2 bases at V and 4 bases at J, with 15 bases between the two ends. Germline CDR1 LGHDT, CDR2 YNNKEL (reference sequence). The CDR3 spells CASSQRGAGQYNEQFF. The CDR3 DNA sequence: TGTGCCAGCAGCCAACGAGGGGCGGGGCAGTACAATGAGCAGTTCTTC.

This clonotype was recorded a few times. The chain employs TRBV7-9 and TRBJ2-4; D gene unclear. The CDR3 contains 16 residues. V was cut by 4 bases and J by 5 bases, with 18 bases left in between. The germline V gene encodes CDR1 SEHNR and CDR2 FQNEAQ (reference sequence). The chain's CDR3 is CASSSANLPDENIQYF. The DNA of the CDR3 is TGTGCCAGCAGCTCCGCGAATCTCCCGGATGAAAACATTCAGTACTTC.

The gene calls are TRBV28 and TRBJ1-6; D is unresolved. CDR1 MDHEN and CDR2 SYDVKM come from the germline V gene. CDR3 size: 12 residues. Trimming took off 5 bases at V and 9 bases at J, with 8 bases between the two ends. The CDR3 DNA reads TGTGCCAGCAGTCAGTTTCCTTCACCCCTCCACTTT. It specifies CASSQFPSPLHF.

The CDR3 nucleotides read TGTGCCAGCACTTTCCTTCAGGGGACCTATGGCTACACCTTC. Translated, it gives CASTFLQGTYGYTF. This sequence joins TRBV6-6 and TRBJ1-2; D is possibly TRBD1 (6 bases). Trimming pared 7 bases from V and 4 bases from J, leaving 16 bases between. The CDR3 has 14 residues. Germline assignment: CDR1 MNHNY and CDR2 SVGAGI (reference sequence).